This TCR beta chain is from a study of T cell repertoires in cytomegalovirus infection. Overall study: Public TCR beta signatures marked donors with CMV infection and the matching HLA. Notes on the study in general: The ex vivo response was dominated by HLA-C-restricted CMV-specific TCR beta clonotypes. Carriers of CMV and the relevant HLA type were discriminated by public TCR beta frequency.

This clonotype has a count of ten or more. The antigen is undetermined. Germline V gene sequence: CDR1 MGHDK, CDR2 SYGVNS. This CDR3 has 12 amino acids. The V and J ends lost 0 bases and 2 bases respectively, with 1 base between them. TCRdb called the reads again in MiXCR, with one record for every CDR3 protein. The sample holds approximately 240,000 distinct CDR3 sequences, 10% to 15% seen once. This receptor was identified in a human donor in good health (CMV status not recorded). Some clones in this sample may be carry-over from other donors' samples. Sequencing was carried out using PBMCs. This rearrangement joins TRBV25-1 to TRBJ1-2; D not certain. CDR3 nucleotide sequence: TGTGCCAGCAGTGAATACAACTATGGCTACACCTTC. Translating it yields CASSEYNYGYTF.